This T cell receptor (beta chain) originates from a study of T-cell memory formation after mild COVID-19. Overall study: Across donors, TCR clusters were largely donor specific. General study points: Proof of SARS-CoV-2 specificity was absent for the second-wave clones that crested on day 37. Mostly located in CM and EM were contracting CD4+ clones, with contracting CD8+ clones located in EMRA.

TCRdb ran MiXCR on the 5' RACE reads and lists one entry per CDR3 protein. The repertoire has around 340,000 distinct CDR3 sequences, over 13% of them found once; the top ten carry around a fifth. Remarks on this clonotype: No antigen is known for it.

Sequences were obtained from PBMCs or a T cell subset sorted from them (not recorded which). The clonotype was recovered from a man between 18 and 29 years old who had mild COVID-19 (a few samples of this study predate the infection). Cell type and time point are not known.

CDR3 bases: TGCGCCAGCTCGAAGGGGGCGATCGCTTTGAGCGAGCAGTACTTC. It specifies CASSKGAIALSEQYF. This chain uses TRBV4-1 with TRBJ2-7, with 7 bases fitting TRBD1. CDR3 length equals 15 residues. Germline V lookup: CDR1 MGHRA, CDR2 YSYEKL. Germline trimming cut 8 bases from V and 6 bases from J; bases unmatched to any gene: 16.